Each of the 30 T cell receptor beta chains below was sequenced from the same sample in a study of blood T cell repertoires in COVID-19. Assay used: immunoSEQ multiplex PCR; TCRdb lists only in-frame clones, some missing. The table includes 100,000 to 120,000 clones, approximately 85% detected once. Sequencing used peripheral blood. The receptor set was obtained from a woman aged 55-70 years with COVID-19, enrolled during active disease.

The DNA of the CDR3 is TGTGCCAGCAGTTTACTGGGGCGCTCCTACGAGCAGTACTTC. Its protein is CASSLLGRSYEQYF. J is TRBJ2-7 and V is TRBV28; perhaps TRBD1 as D (5 bases). CDR3 length equals 14 residues. Germline CDR1 MDHEN, CDR2 SYDVKM. Trimming removed 2 bases from V and 0 bases from J, with 8 bases in between.

The chain employs TRBV29-1 and TRBJ1-2; TRBD1 aligns across 9 bases. The germline V gene has CDR1 SQVTM and CDR2 ANQGSEA. The CDR3 length is 13 residues. J lost 6 bases, V lost 3 bases, and 5 bases had no gene match. The CDR3 sequence is CSVDWTGVDGYTF. The DNA of the CDR3 is TGCAGCGTTGACTGGACAGGGGTGGATGGCTACACCTTC. The variable domain in full, with the rest retrieved from reference TRBV29-1 and TRBJ1-2, is SAVISQKPSRDICQRGTSLTIQCQVDSQVTMMFWYRQQPGQSLTLIATANQGSEATYESGFVIDKFPISRPNLTFSTLTVSNMSPEDSSIYLCSVDWTGVDGYTFGSGTRLTVV.

The chain employs TRBV12-5 and TRBJ2-7; D possibly corresponds to TRBD1 (6 bases). V was shortened by 6 bases and J by 7 bases, with 13 bases between the two germline ends. The CDR3 runs to 12 residues. CDR1 LGHNT and CDR2 FRNRAP come from the germline V gene. The CDR3 nucleotides are TGTGCTAGTGGAAAAACAGGGCGTGAGCAGTACTTC. Protein product: CASGKTGREQYF.

V is TRBV20-1 and J is TRBJ2-1; 12 bases align to TRBD2. V shed 3 bases, J shed 9 bases, and the junction held 9 bases outside the gene matches. CDR3 length: 15 residues. CDR1 DFQATT and CDR2 SNEGSKA come from the germline V gene (reference sequence). Written as DNA, the CDR3 is TGCAGTGCTAGTAGAGCTAGCGGGGGGGCGGGTGAGCAGTTCTTC. It codes for CSASRASGGAGEQFF.

V gene TRBV28 combines with J gene TRBJ2-2; 10 nucleotides match TRBD2. CDR1 MDHEN and CDR2 SYDVKM come from the germline V gene. The CDR3 extends over 16 amino acids. Losses at the gene ends were 2 bases for V and 6 bases for J; bases not matched to a gene: 6. The CDR3 coding sequence is TGTGCCAGCAGTTTAACGTCTAGCGGGGGTGCCGGGGAGCTGTTTTTT. Its translation is CASSLTSSGGAGELFF. Filled out from reference TRBV28 and TRBJ2-2, the complete variable domain reads DVKVTQSSRYLVKRTGEKVFLECVQDMDHENMFWYRQDPGLGLRLIYFSYDVKMKEKGDIPEGYSVSREKKERFSLILESASTNQTSMYLCASSLTSSGGAGELFFGEGSRLTVL.

The rearrangement uses TRBV14 and TRBJ2-1; 9 bases fit TRBD1. The V gene end was trimmed by 4 bases and the J gene end by 9 bases; junction bases not matched to a gene: 4. Germline V gene data show CDR1 as SGHDN and CDR2 as FVKESK. The length of the CDR3 is 13 residues. CDR3 protein: CASSPQGAFEQFF. The CDR3 nucleotides read TGTGCCAGCAGCCCACAGGGGGCGTTTGAGCAGTTCTTC.

This sequence joins TRBV4-2 and TRBJ1-2, with 10 bases identical to TRBD1. Trimming removed 4 bases from V and 1 base from J; junction bases left unmatched: 9. The CDR3 sequence is 17 residues long. Germline V gene data show CDR1 as LGHNA and CDR2 as YNFKEQ. Written as DNA, the CDR3 is TGTGCCAGCAGCCCCGGGACAGGGGTGGTTTATAACTATGGCTACACCTTC. Its protein is CASSPGTGVVYNYGYTF.

The chain joins TRBV6-5 to TRBJ2-7, with TRBD2 matching 8 bases. V shed 10 bases and J 4 bases; nucleotides not matched to a gene: 6. Per the germline V gene, CDR1 is MNHEY and CDR2 is SVGAGI. This CDR3 contains 12 residues. CDR3 region: CATGGESYEQYF. CDR3 nucleotides: TGTGCCACGGGGGGGGAATCGTACGAGCAGTACTTC.

The chain links TRBV19 to TRBJ2-2; D gene ambiguous. Trimming pared 4 bases from V and 7 bases from J, leaving 22 bases between. The CDR3 consists of 17 residues. Germline CDR1 and CDR2: LNHDA and SQIVND (reference sequence). The CDR3 bases are TGTGCCAGTAGTAACCGCCACGAGAGAGGCTATGACGGGGAGCTGTTTTTT. Translation gives CASSNRHERGYDGELFF.

The CDR3 DNA reads as TGCGCCAGCTCTGGGGGCTCGGATGAGCAGTTCTTC. It specifies CASSGGSDEQFF. The rearrangement uses TRBV10-2 and TRBJ2-1; TRBD1 might be the D (6 bases). The CDR3 has 12 residues. Trimming stripped 8 bases from V and 8 bases from J, with 13 bases between. Germline V gives CDR1 WSHSY, CDR2 SAAADI.

This rearrangement joins TRBV9 to TRBJ2-1; D unresolved. The V and J ends lost 2 bases and 0 bases respectively, with 9 bases between them. Germline-derived CDR1 and CDR2 are SGDLS and YYNGEE. CDR3 size: 15 residues. CDR3 sequence: CASSVSVSSYNEQFF. The CDR3 nucleotides read TGTGCCAGCAGCGTCTCTGTGAGCTCCTACAATGAGCAGTTCTTC.

To note about this clone: Its ends do not fully match the called genes, so a read error is possible. The chain joins TRBV4-3 to TRBJ1-2; maybe TRBD1 (5 bases). The CDR3 totals 15 residues. The germline CDR1 and CDR2 sequences are LGHNA and YSLEER. The CDR3 loop is CASSQDTGARGAGAF. As DNA, the CDR3 is TGCGCCAGCAGCCAAGATACAGGTGCTAGAGGTGCGGGGGCCTTC.

This clone came up a few times. The chain is built from TRBV28 and TRBJ2-5; 8 bases are shared with TRBD2. Losses at the gene ends were 5 bases for V and 5 bases for J; bases not matched to a gene: 4. From germline, CDR1 is MDHEN and CDR2 SYDVKM. CDR3 size: 13 residues. CDR3: CASSRTSSETQYF. CDR3 coding DNA: TGTGCCAGCAGTCGGACTAGCAGTGAGACCCAGTACTTC.

V usage is TRBV3-1 (or the pseudogene TRBV3-2) and J usage is TRBJ1-2; 9 bases line up with TRBD1. Germline CDR1 and CDR2: LGHDT and YNNKEL (reference sequence). The CDR3 consists of 15 residues. Trimming removed 2 bases from V and 6 bases from J; junction bases left unmatched: 7. CDR3 nucleotide sequence: TGTGCCAGCAGCCAACATGACAGGGGGAAGGATGGCTACACCTTC. Protein: CASSQHDRGKDGYTF.

V is TRBV7-3 and J is TRBJ2-2, with D possibly being TRBD2 (5 bases). The CDR3 runs 16 residues. The germline gives CDR1 SGHTA, CDR2 FQGTGA. V lost 1 base and J 1 base, leaving 10 bases between the germline ends. The CDR3, as DNA: TGTGCCAGCAGCTTAATTGCTAGCAGGAACACCGGGGAGCTGTTTTTT. It is translated as CASSLIASRNTGELFF.

This rearrangement joins TRBV4-2 to TRBJ2-7; TRBD1 aligns across 7 bases. The CDR3 contains 16 residues. The ends lost 0 bases at V and 2 bases at J; junction bases unmatched: 7. Germline values: CDR1 LGHNA, CDR2 YNFKEQ. The CDR3 is CASSQDPDRTAYEQYF. Here the CDR3 DNA reads TGTGCCAGCAGCCAAGATCCGGACAGGACTGCCTACGAGCAGTACTTC.

The chain combines TRBV4-3 with TRBJ1-6; D unclear. The ends were cut back, 0 bases at V and 9 bases at J, with 15 bases in the middle. CDR3 length: 16 amino acids. Per germline, CDR1 LGHNA and CDR2 YSLEER. CDR3 sequence reads: CASSQDWRGGGSPLHF. As DNA, the CDR3 is TGCGCCAGCAGCCAAGATTGGAGAGGAGGCGGTTCACCCCTCCACTTT.

The V and J genes are TRBV5-1 and TRBJ1-6; D unclear. V was cut by 0 bases and J by 8 bases, with 9 bases left in between. The CDR3 is 14 amino acids. Per the germline V gene, CDR1 is SGHRS and CDR2 is YFSETQ. The CDR3 DNA reads as TGCGCCAGCAGCTTGGGCGGGATGGATTCACCCCTCCACTTT. This translates into CASSLGGMDSPLHF.

The V and J genes are TRBV19 and TRBJ1-5; TRBD1 matches at 10 bases. The germline gives CDR1 LNHDA, CDR2 SQIVND (reference sequence). V trimming: 5 bases; J trimming: 7 bases; junction bases outside the gene matches: 11. The CDR3 extends over 16 amino acids. CDR3 coding DNA: TGTGCCAGTAGTCCCGACAGGGGGCGCGGGGGGCAGCCCCAGCATTTT. Its protein is CASSPDRGRGGQPQHF.

The chain joins TRBV7-2 to TRBJ2-5; D gene uncertain. Per the germline V gene, CDR1 is SGHTA and CDR2 is FQGNSA. Trimming took off 0 bases at V and 5 bases at J, with 7 bases between the two ends. This CDR3 region has 13 residues. CDR3 sequence reads: CASSLAHGETQYF. The DNA for the CDR3 is TGTGCCAGCAGCTTAGCGCACGGGGAGACCCAGTACTTC. The variable domain in full, with the rest retrieved from reference TRBV7-2 and TRBJ2-5, is GAGVSQSPSNKVTEKGKDVELRCDPISGHTALYWYRQSLGQGLEFLIYFQGNSAPDKSGLPSDRFSAERTGGSVSTLTIQRTQQEDSAVYLCASSLAHGETQYFGPGTRLLVL.

This sequence joins TRBV9 and TRBJ2-3, with 10 positions matching TRBD2. V shed 0 bases and J 0 bases; nucleotides not matched to a gene: 7. The CDR3 sequence is 18 residues long. The V gene's germline CDR1 is SGDLS and CDR2 YYNGEE. CDR3 nucleotides: TGTGCCAGCAGCGTAGTTTCTAGCGGGAGAGCTAGCACAGATACGCAGTATTTT. Encoded protein: CASSVVSSGRASTDTQYF.

The V and J genes are TRBV7-6 and TRBJ2-2, with D perhaps TRBD2 (6 bases). The CDR3 extends over 14 amino acids. Germline V gene sequence: CDR1 SGHVS, CDR2 FNYEAQ. Trimming left V 8 bases short and J 4 bases short, with 14 bases between. CDR3 coding DNA: TGTGCCAGCTCGGGGGTAACGGGCACCGGGGAGCTGTTTTTT. Translation gives CASSGVTGTGELFF.

This clone was counted once. This chain connects TRBV10-3 to TRBJ1-1; TRBD1 is a possible D gene (5 bases). Per the germline V gene, CDR1 is ENHRY and CDR2 is SYGVKD. The V end lost 6 bases, the J end lost 2 bases, and 10 bases lay between the germline ends. The CDR3 totals 13 residues. The CDR3 coding sequence is TGTGCCATCAGGGTCGGGGGTAACACTGAAGCTTTCTTT. Its protein is CAIRVGGNTEAFF.

This rearrangement joins TRBV5-1 to TRBJ2-1; the D gene is possibly TRBD2 (6 bases). V was cut by 4 bases and J by 4 bases, with 18 bases left in between. Germline loops: CDR1 SGHRS, CDR2 YFSETQ. The CDR3 spans 16 residues. The CDR3 spells CASSAARVADYNEQFF. DNA for the CDR3: TGCGCCAGCAGCGCGGCTAGGGTAGCGGATTACAATGAGCAGTTCTTC.

V is TRBV2 and J is TRBJ2-3; 8 positions agree with TRBD2. The CDR3 consists of 18 residues. V gave up 6 bases and J gave up 2 bases; unmatched junction bases: 16. Germline assignment: CDR1 SNHLY and CDR2 FYNNEI. CDR3 sequence (DNA): TGTGCCAGCAGCCCTAATAGGTACGGCGGGGGGTCCACAGATACGCAGTATTTT. Translation: CASSPNRYGGGSTDTQYF.

The chain carries TRBV11-3 and TRBJ1-1, with D maybe TRBD1 (5 bases). CDR3 length: 12 residues. From germline, CDR1 is SGHNT and CDR2 YENEEA. Trimming took off 0 bases at V and 9 bases at J, with 8 bases between the two ends. The CDR3 region is CASSLETEQAFF. The CDR3 coding sequence is TGTGCCAGCAGCTTAGAGACAGAGCAAGCTTTCTTT.

The chain uses TRBV6-2 or TRBV6-3 and TRBJ2-1; TRBD2 is a possible D gene (5 bases). The ends were cut back, 4 bases at V and 4 bases at J, with 14 bases in the middle. Germline V gene lookup returns CDR1 MNHEY and CDR2 SVGEGT. The CDR3 has 15 residues. The CDR3 bases are TGTGCCAGCAGTTCTGACGGTCGGGGTTACAATGAGCAGTTCTTC. Translation: CASSSDGRGYNEQFF.

The V gene is TRBV2, the J gene TRBJ1-2; no clear D gene. Trimming removed 4 bases at V and 1 base at J, with 7 bases between. In germline, CDR1 is SNHLY, CDR2 FYNNEI. The CDR3 extends over 13 amino acids. CDR3 protein: CASSGSDNYGYTF. CDR3 in DNA: TGTGCCAGCAGTGGGTCAGATAACTATGGCTACACCTTC.

This sequence joins TRBV5-6 and TRBJ2-7; D perhaps matches TRBD1 (6 bases). Trimming stripped 1 base from V and 7 bases from J, with 12 bases between. CDR1 and CDR2 from the germline V gene are SGHDT and YYEEEE. The CDR3 contains 13 residues. The CDR3 DNA follows: TGTGCCAGCAGCTTGTCAGGGGTTCCGGAGCAGTACTTC. Translated: CASSLSGVPEQYF.

The rearrangement links TRBV19 to TRBJ1-5; the D gene is possibly TRBD1 (6 bases). The ends were cut back, 4 bases at V and 2 bases at J, with 6 bases in the middle. The CDR3 consists of 13 residues. Germline CDR1 LNHDA, CDR2 SQIVND (reference sequence). The CDR3 loop is CASSTGGNQPQHF. Written as DNA, the CDR3 is TGTGCCAGTAGTACAGGGGGCAATCAGCCCCAGCATTTT.